The T cell receptor beta chain described here comes from a study of CXCR3-negative and CXCR3-positive naive CD8 T cells (dated by TCRdb to the late 2010s). About the full investigation: In total, roughly 150 million TRB reads were obtained, or roughly 1.5 +/- 0.3 million reads per library. Data from roughly eleven donors, pooled across two independent experiments, went into the diversity and physicochemical repertoire analyses. TRBV-TRBJ cluster analysis included naive subsets from about 5 donors and memory cells from 3 donors.

The investigation overall reported the following: Similar TRBV-TRBJ usage was shown by naive CXCR3-negative and CXCR3-positive cells from the same donor, whereas distinct patterns were shown by memory cells. Because surface CD5, which has been linked to self-reactivity in mice, was comparable between naive subsets, TCR interaction strength was also inferred from TRB CDR3 physicochemical properties. Both naive subsets had comparably high repertoire diversity, while memory CD8+ T cells had much lower repertoire diversity. Compared with CXCR3-negative naive cells, CXCR3-positive naive cells had TRB CDR3s with higher hydrophobicity (lower Kidera factor 4), lower energy, and higher strength and volume indices. Because CXCR3 expression was partially decreased after cryopreservation, freshly isolated PBMCs were used for most assays.

The germline V gene encodes CDR1 LNHNV and CDR2 YYDKDF (reference sequence). The CDR3 covers 13 residues, taking in both the cysteine and the phenylalanine. No DNA appears here. Details on this clonotype: Its cognate antigen has yet to be identified.

Sequencer: NextSeq 550. The Human TCR Profiling Kit (MiLaboratory) was used to prepare UMI-labeled 5' RACE TRB cDNA libraries. The full amount of extracted RNA was used for cDNA synthesis, and the full amount of resulting cDNA was used for PCR amplification. Libraries were prepared in parallel with an identical number of PCR cycles. Regarding the original processing steps: MIGEC and MiXCR extracted about 53,000 +/- 10,000 unique UMI-labeled TRB cDNA molecules per library, requiring at least two reads per UMI. An average of approximately 40,000 +/- 10,000 functional in-frame TRB CDR3 nucleotide clonotypes without stop codons was found per library. After downsampling to 5000 UMI-labeled TRB molecules per sample, diversity metrics such as normalized Shannon-Wiener and Chao1 were calculated in VDJtools. VDJtools computed clonotype-size-weighted physicochemical properties of the central five CDR3 residues: interaction energy, strength, volume and Kidera factor 4. Through TCRdb reprocessing, the reads give one entry per CDR3 protein sequence; DNA is omitted. TCRdb's processing, not the authors' own work, is the source of the V and J calls. The sample's records list around 130,000 distinct CDR3 sequences. About 0.54% of the sample belongs to the ten largest clones.

Each CD8+ T cell subset was flow-sorted in triplicate, with approximately 300,000 cells per subset placed directly into RLT lysis buffer. To keep memory contaminants out, a stringent definition of naive CD8+ T cells was applied: CD45RO-CCR7+CD27+CD95-. Standard density gradient centrifugation was used to isolate peripheral blood mononuclear cells from buffy coats. A FACSAria III was used to flow-sort naive CD8+ T cells into CXCR3-negative and CXCR3-positive populations. Total RNA was extracted from sorted cells with an RNeasy Mini Kit. The chain is assembled from TRBV15 and TRBJ2-1. Sequencing was performed on naive CXCR3+ CD8+ T cells from blood. Explained via the paper, the cell subset or site label denotes: CD45RO-CCR7+CD27+CD95- naive CD8+ T cells expressing CXCR3 (TNR3+). The TCR comes from a human donor in good health. Some clones in this sample may be carry-over from other donors' samples. For the CDR3, the sequence is CATDRSKWNEQFF.